This is a list of T cell receptor beta chains from one sample in a study of PD-1 blockade in classical Hodgkin lymphoma. Assay used: immunoSEQ multiplex PCR; TCRdb lists only in-frame clones, some missing. The sample lists fewer than 25,000 clones, more than 75% occurring once. Sequenced material: peripheral blood mononuclear cells (PBMCs), taken before the fourth cycle of nivolumab. The source is a human donor with classical Hodgkin lymphoma. The CDR3 runs from the conserved cysteine through the conserved F or W. The order of the fields is V gene, D gene, J gene, CDR3 DNA, CDR3 protein. A D gene is named only where the DNA matches it firmly.

v_call: TRBV5-4
d_call: NA
j_call: TRBJ2-1
cdr3_nt: TGTGCCAGCAGCTTCGGGCGGGGCGGGTACAATGAGCAGTTCTTC
cdr3_aa: CASSFGRGGYNEQFF

v_call: TRBV6-6
d_call: NA
j_call: TRBJ2-3
cdr3_nt: TGTGCCAGCACCCAGCAGGGAGATACGCAGTATTTT
cdr3_aa: CASTQQGDTQYF

v_call: TRBV2
d_call: NA
j_call: TRBJ2-7
cdr3_nt: TGTGCCAGCTTCCAGGAATACCACTCCTACGAGCAGTACTTC
cdr3_aa: CASFQEYHSYEQYF

v_call: TRBV30
d_call: NA
j_call: TRBJ2-5
cdr3_nt: TGTGCCTTGGAGTCCCAAGAGACCCAGTACTTC
cdr3_aa: CALESQETQYF

v_call: TRBV5-4
d_call: TRBD2
j_call: TRBJ2-5
cdr3_nt: TGTGCCATCAGCGGGAAAGAGACCCAGTACTTC
cdr3_aa: CAISGKETQYF

v_call: TRBV12-2
d_call: NA
j_call: TRBJ2-7
cdr3_nt: NA
cdr3_aa: CASRLAVLVGSGTLLREQYF

v_call: TRBV6-5
d_call: NA
j_call: TRBJ1-6
cdr3_nt: TGTGCCAGCAGTTACTCCCCGGTTGGGACCCTCCACTTT
cdr3_aa: CASSYSPVGTLHF

v_call: TRBV5-4
d_call: TRBD1
j_call: TRBJ1-4
cdr3_nt: TGTGCCAGCAGCCCAACGCCGGACAGGGGGAATGAAAAACTGTTTTTT
cdr3_aa: CASSPTPDRGNEKLFF

v_call: TRBV7-9
d_call: NA
j_call: TRBJ2-7
cdr3_nt: TGTGCCAGCAGTCCCGACACCCGGTACTCCTACGAGCAGTACTTC
cdr3_aa: CASSPDTRYSYEQYF

v_call: TRBV5-8
d_call: TRBD1
j_call: TRBJ1-5
cdr3_nt: TGTGCCAGCAGCCCCCGGACAGGGGAGCGCAATCAGCCCCAGCATTTT
cdr3_aa: CASSPRTGERNQPQHF

v_call: TRBV4-1
d_call: TRBD2
j_call: TRBJ2-7
cdr3_nt: TGCGCCAGCAGCCAAGCGGCTAGCGGGAGGGCCTTGAACTACGAGCAGTACTTC
cdr3_aa: CASSQAASGRALNYEQYF

v_call: TRBV19
d_call: NA
j_call: TRBJ1-5
cdr3_nt: TGTGCCAGTAGTATACTCGCAGGGATTAGCAATCAGCCCCAGCATTTT
cdr3_aa: CASSILAGISNQPQHF

v_call: TRBV19
d_call: TRBD2
j_call: TRBJ2-1
cdr3_nt: TGTGCCAGTAGTCCCCTAGCGGAGGCCTACAATGAGCAGTTCTTC
cdr3_aa: CASSPLAEAYNEQFF

v_call: TRBV7-8
d_call: NA
j_call: TRBJ2-3
cdr3_nt: TGTGCCAGCAGTCAAACACGAAATTCCGATACGCAGTATTTT
cdr3_aa: CASSQTRNSDTQYF

v_call: TRBV2
d_call: TRBD1
j_call: TRBJ2-5
cdr3_nt: TGTGCCAGCAGTGTAGGAACAGGGGGCGGCGAGACCCAGTACTTC
cdr3_aa: CASSVGTGGGETQYF

v_call: TRBV18
d_call: NA
j_call: TRBJ1-1
cdr3_nt: TGTGCCACCGCGACCGGTGGGGGCGCGAACACTGAAGCTTTCTTT
cdr3_aa: CATATGGGANTEAFF